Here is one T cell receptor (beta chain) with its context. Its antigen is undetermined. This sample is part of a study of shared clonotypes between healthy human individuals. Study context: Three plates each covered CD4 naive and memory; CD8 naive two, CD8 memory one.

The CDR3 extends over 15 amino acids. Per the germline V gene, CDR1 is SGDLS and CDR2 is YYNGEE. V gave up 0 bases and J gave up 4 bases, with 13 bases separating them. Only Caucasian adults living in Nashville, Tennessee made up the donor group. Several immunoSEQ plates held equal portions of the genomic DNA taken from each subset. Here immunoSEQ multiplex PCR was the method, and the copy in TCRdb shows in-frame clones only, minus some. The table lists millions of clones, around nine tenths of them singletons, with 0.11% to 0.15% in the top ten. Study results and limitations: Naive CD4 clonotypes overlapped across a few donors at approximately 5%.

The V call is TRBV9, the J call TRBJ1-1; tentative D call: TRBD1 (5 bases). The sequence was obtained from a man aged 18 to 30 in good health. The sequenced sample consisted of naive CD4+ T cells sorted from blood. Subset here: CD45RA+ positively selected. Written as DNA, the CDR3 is TGTGCCAGCAGCGTAGGGGGCCATATGAGCACTGAAGCTTTCTTT. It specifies CASSVGGHMSTEAFF.